One and the same sample provided the 32 T cell receptor beta chains below, sequenced in a study of T cell changes during pregnancy in multiple sclerosis. Repertoires were generated with immunoSEQ multiplex PCR, while TCRdb's copy carries only in-frame clones and drops some. The data show some 120,000 clones, approximately 93% seen once. This specimen consisted of peripheral blood, obtained before pregnancy. These receptors were collected from a female donor with multiple sclerosis, enrolled in a pregnancy study.

This clone appeared a single time. The sample carries other DNA sequences with the same CDR3. The chain employs TRBV5-1 and TRBJ1-1; D ambiguous. V shed 4 bases and J shed 0 bases, with 7 bases lying between them. Looked up from germline, CDR1 is SGHRS and CDR2 is YFSETQ. The CDR3 covers 13 residues. CDR3 DNA sequence: TGCGCCAGCAGCCCTAGGTTGAACACTGAAGCTTTCTTT. Its protein product is CASSPRLNTEAFF.

This clone came up once. Within the sample, other DNA sequences also encode this same CDR3. The chain has TRBV28 and TRBJ2-3; 10 bases are shared with TRBD2. Germline V gives CDR1 MDHEN, CDR2 SYDVKM. With V trimmed by 6 bases and J by 3 bases, 0 bases remained unmatched. The CDR3 is made up of 13 amino acids. The CDR3 DNA follows: TGTGCCAGCAGGACTAGCGGGACAGATACGCAGTATTTT. Translation: CASRTSGTDTQYF.

This chain connects TRBV14 to TRBJ1-6; the D gene is possibly TRBD1 (5 bases). The CDR3 sequence is 16 residues long. CDR1 and CDR2 (germline): SGHDN, FVKESK. V was clipped by 0 bases and J by 10 bases, with 16 bases between them. CDR3 nucleotides: TGTGCCAGCAGCCAAGATCGGTACGGTAGGGGCTCACCCCTCCACTTT. Translating gives CASSQDRYGRGSPLHF.

V gene TRBV6-4 combines with J gene TRBJ2-2; D may be TRBD1 (5 bases). Looked up from germline, CDR1 is MRHNA and CDR2 is SNTAGT. Trimming pared 3 bases from V and 1 base from J, leaving 6 bases between. This CDR3 is built from 14 residues. For the CDR3, the DNA is TGTGCCAGCAGTGAACAGGAGAACACCGGGGAGCTGTTTTTT. It yields the protein CASSEQENTGELFF.

V usage is TRBV27 and J usage is TRBJ2-1; TRBD2 matches 7 bases. J was trimmed by 9 bases and V by 8 bases; bases with no gene match: 13. This CDR3 has 14 residues. CDR1 and CDR2 from the germline V gene are MNHEY and SMNVEV (reference sequence). This CDR3 is CASRPGRENGEQFF. The CDR3 coding sequence is TGTGCCAGCCGCCCGGGGCGGGAGAACGGTGAGCAGTTCTTC.

V gene TRBV15 combines with J gene TRBJ2-3; TRBD1 might be the D (5 bases). The CDR3 totals 17 residues. Trimming cost V 0 bases and J 9 bases, with 22 bases left between them. Germline V gene data show CDR1 as LNHNV and CDR2 as YYDKDF (reference sequence). Here the CDR3 DNA reads TGTGCCACCAGCAGAGATTATCCAGGGCAGGGTCACAAAACGCAGTATTTT. Its translation: CATSRDYPGQGHKTQYF.

The rearrangement uses TRBV4-1 and TRBJ2-7; the match to TRBD2 covers 12 bases. V was pared by 5 bases and J by 6 bases, with 5 bases of the junction left unmatched. The V gene's germline CDR1 is MGHRA and CDR2 YSYEKL. The CDR3 runs 14 residues. The CDR3 DNA is TGCGCCAGCAGCGCTCGGACTAGCGGGGCCGAGCAGTACTTC. This gives the protein CASSARTSGAEQYF.

The chain joins TRBV5-6 to TRBJ2-1; 7 bases are shared with TRBD2. The V and J ends lost 5 bases and 3 bases, in that order; junction bases with no gene match: 14. CDR3 length equals 17 residues. Germline CDR1 and CDR2: SGHDT and YYEEEE. The CDR3 DNA reads as TGTGCCAGCAGTGCCCTCCGAGAAGCGGGGAACTACAATGAGCAGTTCTTC. This translates into CASSALREAGNYNEQFF.

V usage is TRBV5-1 and J usage is TRBJ2-1, with a possible D match to TRBD2 (5 bases). The CDR3 spans 14 residues. V dropped 0 bases and J dropped 8 bases, with 12 bases sitting between them. The germline V gene encodes CDR1 SGHRS and CDR2 YFSETQ. The CDR3: CASSLGGSPHEQFF. The CDR3 DNA reads TGCGCCAGCAGCTTGGGTGGGAGCCCTCATGAGCAGTTCTTC.

This sequence joins TRBV5-4 and TRBJ1-2, with D unclear. CDR1 SGHNT and CDR2 YYREEE come from the germline V gene (reference sequence). Trimming removed 1 base at V and 4 bases at J, with 14 bases between. The CDR3 spans 15 residues. Written as DNA, the CDR3 is TGTGCCAGCAGCTTGCCGGGAGATCGGAGCTATGGCTACACCTTC. Amino acid sequence: CASSLPGDRSYGYTF.

This chain links TRBV5-6 with TRBJ2-7, with D unresolved. Per the germline V gene, CDR1 is SGHDT and CDR2 is YYEEEE. Trimming took off 0 bases at V and 0 bases at J, with 10 bases between the two ends. The CDR3 contains 15 residues. CDR3 DNA sequence: TGTGCCAGCAGCTTGGGACTGCGGTCCTCCTACGAGCAGTACTTC. This gives the protein CASSLGLRSSYEQYF.

The chain has TRBV6-1 and TRBJ2-1, with a tentative D call TRBD2 (5 bases). CDR1 MNHNS and CDR2 SASEGT come from the germline V gene. The V end was cut by 8 bases, the J end by 7 bases, with 15 bases between. The CDR3 covers 13 residues. CDR3 coding DNA: TGTGCCAGCGTATTCCGCCCGGGGAATGAGCAGTTCTTC. Encoded protein: CASVFRPGNEQFF.

The V gene is TRBV30, the J gene TRBJ1-1; D unclear. CDR3 size: 13 residues. V dropped 5 bases and J dropped 8 bases, with 18 bases sitting between them. Germline CDR1 is GTSNPN and CDR2 is SVGIG (reference sequence). CDR3 sequence reads: CAWAPLLQSEAFF. As DNA, the CDR3 is TGTGCCTGGGCCCCGCTCTTACAGAGCGAAGCTTTCTTT.

This sequence joins TRBV10-2 and TRBJ2-7; no firm D call. Germline V gives CDR1 WSHSY, CDR2 SAAADI. V was cut by 4 bases and J by 7 bases, with 14 bases left in between. The CDR3 is made up of 13 amino acids. CDR3 sequence (DNA): TGCGCCAGCAGTGCTCGACGGAGCCAGGAGCAGTACTTC. Translated: CASSARRSQEQYF.

The chain recombines TRBV6-8 with TRBJ2-3; TRBD1 agrees at 7 bases. Per germline, CDR1 MNHGY and CDR2 SAAAGT. The CDR3 spans 13 residues. With 4 bases clipped from V and 6 bases from J, the junction kept 4 bases outside the gene matches. The CDR3 is CASSSTRGDTQYF. The CDR3 DNA sequence: TGTGCCAGCAGTTCCACCAGGGGGGATACGCAGTATTTT.

The gene calls are TRBV5-8 and TRBJ1-5; the D is unclear. Germline assignment: CDR1 SGHTS and CDR2 YDEGEE. This CDR3 contains 11 residues. V was cut by 4 bases and J by 9 bases, with 8 bases left in between. The DNA of the CDR3 is TGTGCCAGCAGCCTAAGCGCGCCCCAGCATTTT. This translates into CASSLSAPQHF.

This chain connects TRBV2 to TRBJ1-4, with D tentatively TRBD1 (6 bases). The CDR3 is made up of 14 amino acids. Germline-derived CDR1 and CDR2 are SNHLY and FYNNEI. The germline V and J ends were trimmed by 3 bases and 8 bases, with 13 bases remaining between them. CDR3 DNA sequence: TGTGCCAGCAGTGATTTAGGGGACACAGAAAAACTGTTTTTT. Its translation: CASSDLGDTEKLFF.

The V call is TRBV6-5, the J call TRBJ1-2, with D perhaps TRBD1 (6 bases). This CDR3 region has 13 residues. Per the germline V gene, CDR1 is MNHEY and CDR2 is SVGAGI. Trimming removed 5 bases at V and 4 bases at J, with 11 bases between. CDR3 loop: CASSEGHTYGYTF. DNA of the CDR3: TGTGCCAGCAGTGAGGGACATACCTATGGCTACACCTTC.

The V and J genes are TRBV5-6 and TRBJ2-1; TRBD1 agrees at 8 bases. CDR1 is SGHDT and CDR2 is YYEEEE in the germline V gene. The CDR3 loop spans 13 amino acids. Germline trimming cut 3 bases from V and 9 bases from J; bases unmatched to any gene: 5. This CDR3 reads CASSYQGALEQFF. In DNA form, the CDR3 reads TGTGCCAGCAGCTACCAGGGGGCTCTTGAGCAGTTCTTC. Drawing the rest from reference TRBV5-6 and TRBJ2-1, the complete variable domain is DAGVTQSPTHLIKTRGQQVTLRCSPKSGHDTVSWYQQALGQGPQFIFQYYEEEERQRGNFPDRFSGHQFPNYSSELNVNALLLGDSALYLCASSYQGALEQFFGPGTRLTVL.

This clone was detected only once. This chain links TRBV5-6 with TRBJ2-7, with 7 bases matching TRBD1. The CDR3 is 16 residues long. Trimming took 0 bases from V and 3 from J; bases not matched to a gene: 9. Germline V CDR1 and CDR2: SGHDT, YYEEEE. The CDR3 protein is CASSLGLRDRYYEQYF. CDR3 coding DNA: TGTGCCAGCAGCTTGGGTCTACGGGACAGATACTACGAGCAGTACTTC.

The chain links TRBV28 to TRBJ1-1; D remains unclear. Trimming removed 5 bases from V and 6 bases from J, with 13 bases in between. The CDR3 covers 13 residues. The germline V gene has CDR1 MDHEN and CDR2 SYDVKM. The CDR3 sequence: CASSPFGRSEAFF. CDR3 coding DNA: TGTGCCAGCAGTCCCTTTGGCAGATCTGAAGCTTTCTTT.

Only one count was recorded for this clone. V usage is TRBV15 and J usage is TRBJ2-3, with D possibly TRBD2 on 7 matching bases. V gave up 0 bases and J gave up 6 bases, with 19 bases separating them. The germline V gene encodes CDR1 LNHNV and CDR2 YYDKDF (reference sequence). There are 17 residues in the CDR3. DNA of the CDR3: TGTGCCACCAGCAGAGATGGGGCGGGGGCCCTAGGGGATACGCAGTATTTT. This sequence encodes CATSRDGAGALGDTQYF. Variable domain in full (rest from reference TRBV15 and TRBJ2-3): DAMVIQNPRYQVTQFGKPVTLSCSQTLNHNVMYWYQQKSSQAPKLLFHYYDKDFNNEADTPDNFQSRRPNTSFCFLDIRSPGLGDTAMYLCATSRDGAGALGDTQYFGPGTRLTVL.

The rearrangement uses TRBV7-2 and TRBJ2-5, with 9 bases lining up with TRBD2. With V trimmed by 2 bases and J by 4 bases, 8 bases remained unmatched. Germline-derived CDR1 and CDR2 are SGHTA and FQGNSA. The CDR3 has 16 amino acids. The CDR3, as DNA: TGTGCCAGCAGCTTACAAGGTGGACTAGCGTTAGAGACCCAGTACTTC. It codes for CASSLQGGLALETQYF.

The chain recombines TRBV6-5 with TRBJ2-5, with D possibly matching TRBD1 (8 bases). Germline CDR1 and CDR2: MNHEY and SVGAGI. The CDR3 has 14 amino acids. Deletions cut 5 bases from V and 5 bases from J, with 15 bases between. CDR3 sequence: CASSKNRGGETQYF. The DNA for the CDR3 is TGTGCCAGCAGTAAAAACAGGGGGGGGGAGACCCAGTACTTC.

The V gene is TRBV2, the J gene TRBJ2-7, with 9 nucleotides matching TRBD2. V was clipped by 1 base and J by 8 bases; unmatched bases: 6. The CDR3 extends over 14 amino acids. Germline CDR1 and CDR2: SNHLY and FYNNEI. The CDR3 spells CASSEGGLAAKQYF. In nucleotides, the CDR3 is TGTGCCAGCAGTGAAGGGGGACTAGCAGCTAAGCAGTACTTC. Looking up the rest from reference TRBV2 and TRBJ2-7 gives the full variable domain: EPEVTQTPSHQVTQMGQEVILRCVPISNHLYFYWYRQILGQKVEFLVSFYNNEISEKSEIFDDQFSVERPDGSNFTLKIRSTKLEDSAMYFCASSEGGLAAKQYFGPGTRLTVT.

This sequence joins TRBV6-1 and TRBJ1-5; D gene uncertain. The CDR3 totals 13 residues. Trimming shortened V by 4 bases and J by 1 base, and 5 bases separated the two germline ends. In germline, CDR1 is MNHNS, CDR2 SASEGT. CDR3 sequence: CASSASSNQPQHF. For the CDR3, the DNA is TGTGCCAGCAGTGCTAGCAGCAATCAGCCCCAGCATTTT.

V gene TRBV13 combines with J gene TRBJ2-7, with TRBD1 identical over 7 bases. Germline CDR1 is PRHDT and CDR2 is FYEKMQ (reference sequence). The CDR3 has 16 residues. The ends lost 0 bases at V and 2 bases at J; junction bases unmatched: 7. CDR3 loop: CASSLGRTGSPYEQYF. The CDR3 DNA follows: TGTGCCAGCAGCTTAGGCCGGACAGGTTCCCCCTACGAGCAGTACTTC.

The V call is TRBV2, the J call TRBJ2-7, with 9 bases fitting TRBD1. The CDR3 sequence is 13 residues long. Germline-derived CDR1 and CDR2 are SNHLY and FYNNEI. Trimming at V came to 6 bases and at J to 6 bases, leaving 6 bases not matched to a gene. CDR3 DNA sequence: TGTGCCAGCAGACTTTGGACAGGGGCCGAGCAGTACTTC. Encoded protein: CASRLWTGAEQYF.

This chain connects TRBV11-2 to TRBJ2-1; 9 bases map to TRBD2. This CDR3 comprises 14 residues. Unmatched junction bases numbered 6, after V lost 5 bases and J lost 7 bases. Germline V gene sequence: CDR1 SGHAT, CDR2 FQNNGV. Here the CDR3 reads CASSASGNANEQFF. The CDR3 DNA is TGTGCCAGCAGCGCTAGCGGGAATGCGAATGAGCAGTTCTTC.

CDR3 in DNA: TGTGCCAGTAGTCCCGACAGGGGCGCCTACAATGAGCAGTTCTTC. Its translation: CASSPDRGAYNEQFF. The chain joins TRBV19 to TRBJ2-1; TRBD1 aligns across 8 bases. CDR1 is LNHDA, CDR2 SQIVND, per germline (reference sequence). The CDR3 extends over 15 amino acids. The J segment lost 2 bases and the V segment lost 5 bases, leaving 5 bases of the junction unmatched.

The genes are TRBV13 and TRBJ2-7; 8 nucleotides match TRBD1. V was pared by 4 bases and J by 7 bases, with 9 bases of the junction left unmatched. The CDR3 is made up of 14 amino acids. Germline values: CDR1 PRHDT, CDR2 FYEKMQ (reference sequence). The CDR3 DNA reads as TGTGCCAGCAGCTGGCGGACAGGGCTAGGAGAGCAGTACTTC. Translated, it gives CASSWRTGLGEQYF.

V and J are TRBV4-2 and TRBJ1-5, with 10 bases fitting TRBD1. Germline CDR1 and CDR2: LGHNA and YNFKEQ. The CDR3 sequence is 22 residues long. V lost 0 bases, J lost 0 bases, and 17 bases stayed unmatched. CDR3 sequence (DNA): TGTGCCAGCAGCCAAGATAAGTACGGGACAGGGGATAGGGGCTATAGCAATCAGCCCCAGCATTTT. Translated: CASSQDKYGTGDRGYSNQPQHF.